The 10 T cell receptor beta chains reported below all come from one sample, sequenced in a study of blood T cell repertoires in COVID-19. Data came from immunoSEQ multiplex PCR; TCRdb stores just in-frame clones and leaves some out. Of 100,000 to 150,000 clones listed, about 81% are singletons. The material sequenced was peripheral blood. All receptors come from a young man with COVID-19, enrolled during active disease.

This clone was seen a few times. This chain connects TRBV28 to TRBJ1-5; no firm D call. The germline gives CDR1 MDHEN, CDR2 SYDVKM. There are 15 residues in the CDR3. Trimming removed 6 bases at V and 3 bases at J, with 15 bases between. CDR3 DNA: TGTGCCAGCAGGAGGGAGGGTGGTCACAATCAGCCCCAGCATTTT. This gives the protein CASRREGGHNQPQHF. The full variable domain, in which reference TRBV28 and TRBJ1-5 provide the parts outside the CDR3, is DVKVTQSSRYLVKRTGEKVFLECVQDMDHENMFWYRQDPGLGLRLIYFSYDVKMKEKGDIPEGYSVSREKKERFSLILESASTNQTSMYLCASRREGGHNQPQHFGDGTRLSIL.

The count of this clone is one. V and J are TRBV11-2 and TRBJ1-2; no reliable D call. The germline V gene has CDR1 SGHAT and CDR2 FQNNGV. The ends were cut back, 4 bases at V and 2 bases at J, with 5 bases in the middle. This CDR3 comprises 12 residues. CDR3 DNA sequence: TGTGCCAGCAGCTATAGCAACTATGGCTACACCTTC. Protein product: CASSYSNYGYTF.

The chain joins TRBV6-2 or TRBV6-3 to TRBJ1-1, with TRBD1 matching over 8 bases. Per the germline V gene, CDR1 is MNHEY and CDR2 is SVGEGT. Trimming at V came to 6 bases and at J to 4 bases, leaving 4 bases not matched to a gene. This CDR3 contains 13 residues. The CDR3 is CASSPDRGTEAFF. CDR3 coding DNA: TGTGCCAGCAGCCCTGACAGGGGCACTGAAGCTTTCTTT.

The gene calls are TRBV19 and TRBJ2-1, with 11 bases aligning to TRBD2. Trimming took 9 bases from V and 3 from J; bases not matched to a gene: 7. This CDR3 has 15 amino acids. Germline V CDR1 and CDR2: LNHDA, SQIVND (reference sequence). The CDR3 here is CASGGTSGYYNEQFF. CDR3 sequence (DNA): TGTGCCAGCGGCGGGACTAGCGGTTACTACAATGAGCAGTTCTTC.

This sequence joins TRBV5-6 and TRBJ1-4; 7 nucleotides agree with TRBD1. The V gene end was trimmed by 0 bases and the J gene end by 7 bases; junction bases not matched to a gene: 3. CDR3 length equals 14 residues. CDR1 and CDR2 (germline): SGHDT, YYEEEE. In nucleotides, the CDR3 is TGTGCCAGCAGCTTGGAGGGGGCGTTTGAAAAACTGTTTTTT. This codes for CASSLEGAFEKLFF.

The table lists this clone with a few counts. The V gene is TRBV6-5, the J gene TRBJ1-5, with unresolved D. V was clipped by 5 bases and J by 3 bases, with 11 bases between them. This CDR3 region has 14 residues. Germline-derived CDR1 and CDR2 are MNHEY and SVGAGI. The CDR3 DNA reads TGTGCCAGCAGTCTTAAAGAGTTCAATCAGCCCCAGCATTTT. This encodes CASSLKEFNQPQHF.

The V and J genes are TRBV7-9 and TRBJ2-5; 8 nucleotides align to TRBD2. Trimming removed 5 bases from V and 4 bases from J; junction bases left unmatched: 6. The germline CDR1 and CDR2 sequences are SEHNR and FQNEAQ (reference sequence). The CDR3 length is 14 residues. CDR3 in DNA: TGTGCCAGCAGCCTTGCCGGGACTAGAGAGACCCAGTACTTC. Its translation: CASSLAGTRETQYF.

This chain uses TRBV27 with TRBJ1-1; possible D gene TRBD1, 6 bases. V was shortened by 6 bases and J by 3 bases, with 11 bases between the two germline ends. Germline V CDR1 and CDR2: MNHEY, SMNVEV (reference sequence). The CDR3 length is 13 residues. CDR3 sequence: CASRIGQHTEAFF. DNA for the CDR3: TGTGCCAGCAGGATCGGACAGCACACTGAAGCTTTCTTT.

V is TRBV4-2 and J is TRBJ1-5; D is perhaps TRBD1 (5 bases). In germline, CDR1 is LGHNA, CDR2 YNFKEQ. V was clipped by 1 base and J by 0 bases, with 10 bases between them. The CDR3 is 16 residues long. CDR3 region: CASSQGTYNSNQPQHF. CDR3 coding DNA: TGTGCCAGCAGCCAAGGGACATATAATAGCAATCAGCCCCAGCATTTT.

This clone was observed once. The rearrangement uses TRBV29-1 and TRBJ2-7; the D is unclear. Germline V gene lookup returns CDR1 SQVTM and CDR2 ANQGSEA. The ends were cut back, 1 base at V and 5 bases at J, with 9 bases in the middle. The CDR3 length is 12 residues. The CDR3 region has the DNA TGCAGCGTTGAAGCCTCACCGGACGAGCAGTACTTC. Its protein is CSVEASPDEQYF.